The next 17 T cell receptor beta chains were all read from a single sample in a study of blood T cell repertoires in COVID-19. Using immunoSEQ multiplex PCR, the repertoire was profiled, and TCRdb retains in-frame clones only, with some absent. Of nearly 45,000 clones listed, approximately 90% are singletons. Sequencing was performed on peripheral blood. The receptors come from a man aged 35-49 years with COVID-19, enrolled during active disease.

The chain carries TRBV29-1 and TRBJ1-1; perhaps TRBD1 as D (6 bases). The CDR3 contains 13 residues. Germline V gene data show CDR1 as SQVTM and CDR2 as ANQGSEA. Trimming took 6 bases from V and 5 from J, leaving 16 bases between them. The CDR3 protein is CSVPKGGVTEAFF. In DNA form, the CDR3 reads TGCAGCGTCCCCAAGGGGGGGGTAACTGAAGCTTTCTTT.

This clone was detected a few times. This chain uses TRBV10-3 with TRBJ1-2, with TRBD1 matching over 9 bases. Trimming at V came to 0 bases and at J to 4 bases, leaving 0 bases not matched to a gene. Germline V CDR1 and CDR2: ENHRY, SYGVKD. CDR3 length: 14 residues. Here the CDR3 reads CAISESDRGYGYTF. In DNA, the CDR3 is TGTGCCATCAGTGAGTCGGACAGGGGCTATGGCTACACCTTC.

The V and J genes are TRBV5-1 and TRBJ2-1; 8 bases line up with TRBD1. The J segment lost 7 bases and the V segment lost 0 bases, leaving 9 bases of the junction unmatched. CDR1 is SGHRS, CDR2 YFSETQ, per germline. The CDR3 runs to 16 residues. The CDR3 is CASSLDGGTGGNEQFF. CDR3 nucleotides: TGCGCCAGCAGCTTGGATGGAGGGACAGGAGGAAATGAGCAGTTCTTC.

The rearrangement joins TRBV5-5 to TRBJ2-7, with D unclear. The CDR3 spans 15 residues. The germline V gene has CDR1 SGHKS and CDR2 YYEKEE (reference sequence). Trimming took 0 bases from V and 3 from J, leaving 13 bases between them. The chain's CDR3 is CASSLDRTGGYEQYF. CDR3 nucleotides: TGTGCCAGCAGCTTGGATAGAACCGGTGGCTACGAGCAGTACTTC.

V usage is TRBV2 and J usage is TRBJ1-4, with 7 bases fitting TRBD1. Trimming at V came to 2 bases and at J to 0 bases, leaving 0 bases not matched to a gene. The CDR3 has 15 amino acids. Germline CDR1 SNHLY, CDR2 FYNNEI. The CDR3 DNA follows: TGTGCCAGCAGTGAACAGGGGGCAACTAATGAAAAACTGTTTTTT. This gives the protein CASSEQGATNEKLFF.

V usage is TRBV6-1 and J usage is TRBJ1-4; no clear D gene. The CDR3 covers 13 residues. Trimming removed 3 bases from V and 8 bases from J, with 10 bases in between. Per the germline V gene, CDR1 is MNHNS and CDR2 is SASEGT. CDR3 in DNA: TGTGCCAGCAGTGACACCAGTTGGGAAAAACTGTTTTTT. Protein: CASSDTSWEKLFF.

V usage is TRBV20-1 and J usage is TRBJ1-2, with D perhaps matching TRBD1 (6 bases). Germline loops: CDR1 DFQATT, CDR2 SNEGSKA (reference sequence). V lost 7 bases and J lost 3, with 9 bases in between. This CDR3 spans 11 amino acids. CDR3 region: CSVGGDYGYTF. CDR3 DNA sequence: TGCAGTGTTGGGGGCGACTATGGCTACACCTTC.

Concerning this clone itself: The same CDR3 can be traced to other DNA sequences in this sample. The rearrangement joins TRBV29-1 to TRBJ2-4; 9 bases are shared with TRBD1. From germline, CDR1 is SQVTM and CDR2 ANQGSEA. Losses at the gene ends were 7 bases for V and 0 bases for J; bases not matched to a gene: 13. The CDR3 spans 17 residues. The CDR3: CSAPGQGPVGAKNIQYF. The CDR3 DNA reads TGCAGCGCACCGGGACAGGGCCCGGTTGGAGCCAAAAACATTCAGTACTTC.

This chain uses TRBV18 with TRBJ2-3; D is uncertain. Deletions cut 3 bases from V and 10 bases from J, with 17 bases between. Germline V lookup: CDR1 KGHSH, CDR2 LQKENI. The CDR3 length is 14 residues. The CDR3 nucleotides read TGTGCCAGCTCACCCTTCGAGACTGGTTTCGCGCAGTATTTT. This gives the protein CASSPFETGFAQYF. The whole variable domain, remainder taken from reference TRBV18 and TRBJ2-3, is NAGVMQNPRHLVRRRGQEARLRCSPMKGHSHVYWYRQLPEEGLKFMVYLQKENIIDESGMPKERFSAEFPKEGPSILRIQQVVRGDSAAYFCASSPFETGFAQYFGPGTRLTVL.

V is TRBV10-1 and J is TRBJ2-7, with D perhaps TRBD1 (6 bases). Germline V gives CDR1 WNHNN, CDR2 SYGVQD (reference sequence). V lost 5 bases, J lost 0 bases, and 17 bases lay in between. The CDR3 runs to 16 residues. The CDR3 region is CASSRGRGLTSYEQYF. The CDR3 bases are TGCGCCAGCAGTCGCGGCAGGGGCCTAACCTCCTACGAGCAGTACTTC.

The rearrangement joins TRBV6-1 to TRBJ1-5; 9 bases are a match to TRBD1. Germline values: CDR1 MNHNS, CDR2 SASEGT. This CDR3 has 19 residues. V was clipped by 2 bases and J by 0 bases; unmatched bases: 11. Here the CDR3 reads CASSETLGQGSYSNQPQHF. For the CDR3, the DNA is TGTGCCAGCAGTGAAACGTTGGGACAGGGAAGTTATAGCAATCAGCCCCAGCATTTT.

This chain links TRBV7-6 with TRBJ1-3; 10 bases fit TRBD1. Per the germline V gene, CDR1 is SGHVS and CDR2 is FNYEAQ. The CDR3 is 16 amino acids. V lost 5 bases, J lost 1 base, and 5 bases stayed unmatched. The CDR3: CASSGGTGVSGNTIYF. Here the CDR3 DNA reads TGTGCCAGCAGCGGAGGGACAGGGGTGTCTGGAAACACCATATATTTT.

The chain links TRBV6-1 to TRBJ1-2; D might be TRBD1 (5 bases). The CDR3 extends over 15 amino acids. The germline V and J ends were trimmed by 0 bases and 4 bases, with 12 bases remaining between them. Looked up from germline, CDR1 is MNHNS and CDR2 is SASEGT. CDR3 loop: CASSEANLQVYGYTF. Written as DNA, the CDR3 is TGTGCCAGCAGTGAAGCCAACTTACAGGTCTATGGCTACACCTTC.

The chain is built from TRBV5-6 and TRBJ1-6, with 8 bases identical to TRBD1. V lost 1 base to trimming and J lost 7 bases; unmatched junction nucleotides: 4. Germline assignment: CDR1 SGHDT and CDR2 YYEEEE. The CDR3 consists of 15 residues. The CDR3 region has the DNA TGTGCCAGCAGCTTGTGGACAGGGAAAAATTCACCCCTCCACTTT. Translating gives CASSLWTGKNSPLHF.

The CDR3 bases are TGTGCCAGCAGCCAAGGGTCAGGAGGAACCTACGAGCAGTACTTC. Its translation: CASSQGSGGTYEQYF. The gene calls are TRBV4-2 and TRBJ2-7, with TRBD2 as a possible D gene (5 bases). The CDR3 has 15 amino acids. Germline CDR1 and CDR2: LGHNA and YNFKEQ. Trimming shortened V by 1 base and J by 2 bases, and 12 bases separated the two germline ends.

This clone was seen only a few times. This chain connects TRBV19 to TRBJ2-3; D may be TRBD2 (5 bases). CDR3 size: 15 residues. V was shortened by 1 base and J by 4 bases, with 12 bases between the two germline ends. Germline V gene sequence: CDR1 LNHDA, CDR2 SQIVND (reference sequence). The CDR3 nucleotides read TGTGCCAGTAGTATAGCAGCGGCCAATTCAGATACGCAGTATTTT. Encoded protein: CASSIAAANSDTQYF.

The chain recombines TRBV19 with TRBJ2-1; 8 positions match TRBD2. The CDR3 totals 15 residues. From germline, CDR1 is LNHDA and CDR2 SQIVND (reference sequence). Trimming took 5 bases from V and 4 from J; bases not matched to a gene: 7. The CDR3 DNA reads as TGTGCCAGTAGTTCTCTAGCGGGCGAATACAATGAGCAGTTCTTC. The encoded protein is CASSSLAGEYNEQFF.